The next 9 T cell receptor beta chains were all read from a single sample in a study of blood T cell repertoires in COVID-19. Sequencing used immunoSEQ multiplex PCR; TCRdb keeps in-frame clones, though not all of them. Here the sample spans roughly 50,000 clones, 77% being singletons. Material for sequencing was peripheral blood. The source of these receptors is a human donor with active or convalescent COVID-19. The donor label of this sample is uncertain.

This clone is medium-sized (0.01 to 0.1%) in the sample. Additional DNA sequences in this sample encode the identical CDR3. The chain combines TRBV7-2 with TRBJ1-3; 10 bases are shared with TRBD1. CDR1 is SGHTA, CDR2 FQGNSA, per germline. The V segment lost 4 bases and the J segment 1 base; nucleotides outside the gene matches: 1. The CDR3 length is 15 residues. For the CDR3, the DNA is TGTGCCAGCAGCTGGGGACAGGGGTCTGGAAACACCATATATTTT. This codes for CASSWGQGSGNTIYF.

The genes are TRBV5-1 and TRBJ2-2; 7 nucleotides line up with TRBD2. CDR1 is SGHRS, CDR2 YFSETQ, per germline. This CDR3 region has 14 residues. The trim removed 3 bases at V and 4 bases at J, leaving 3 bases unmatched. The DNA for the CDR3 is TGCGCCAGCAGCTGGGGCGGGAGCACCGGGGAGCTGTTTTTT. This codes for CASSWGGSTGELFF.

This rearrangement joins TRBV6-2 or TRBV6-3 to TRBJ2-3; 8 nucleotides align to TRBD2. The CDR3 spans 18 residues. J gave up 5 bases and V 0 bases, and 13 bases lay outside the gene matches. Germline CDR1 is MNHEY and CDR2 is SVGEGT. This chain's CDR3 is CASSYSTRREAVRDTQYF. CDR3 DNA sequence: TGTGCCAGCAGTTACTCGACACGGCGGGAGGCCGTTAGAGATACGCAGTATTTT.

The J gene is TRBJ1-3, the V gene TRBV10-3, with a possible D match to TRBD1 (6 bases). Trimming removed 6 bases at V and 2 bases at J, with 14 bases between. Germline lookup yields CDR1 ENHRY and CDR2 SYGVKD. The CDR3 has 15 residues. CDR3 in amino acids: CAISPGGQPGNTIYF. The CDR3 nucleotides are TGTGCCATCAGCCCGGGTGGACAGCCTGGAAACACCATATATTTT.

This sequence joins TRBV12-3 or TRBV12-4 and TRBJ2-7; TRBD2 matches 7 bases. The CDR3 has 12 residues. The J segment lost 4 bases and the V segment lost 5 bases, leaving 2 bases of the junction unmatched. In DNA, the CDR3 is TGTGCCAGCAGTGGGGGACTATACGAGCAGTACTTC. It yields the protein CASSGGLYEQYF.

This clone was detected only once. The gene calls are TRBV7-9 and TRBJ1-1, with a tentative D call TRBD1 (6 bases). The CDR3 is 14 amino acids. V was clipped by 4 bases and J by 3 bases, with 12 bases between them. Per germline, CDR1 SEHNR and CDR2 FQNEAQ (reference sequence). The CDR3 region has the DNA TGTGCCAGCAGCTGGGGCAGGGGAGACACTGAAGCTTTCTTT. Its translation is CASSWGRGDTEAFF.

A few counts support this clone. The rearrangement uses TRBV21-1 and TRBJ1-2. TRBV21-1 is flagged as a pseudogene. The CDR3 loop spans 15 amino acids. In nucleotides, the CDR3 is TGTGCCAGCAATCGAGGGCGTTGGGGTAACTTTGGCTACACCTTC. Its translation: CASNRGRWGNFGYTF.

The chain carries TRBV29-1 and TRBJ2-5; D not certain. The ends were cut back, 3 bases at V and 4 bases at J, with 6 bases in the middle. The CDR3 loop spans 11 amino acids. Germline V gene data show CDR1 as SQVTM and CDR2 as ANQGSEA. As DNA, the CDR3 is TGCAGCGTTGACCCTTTAGAGACCCAGTACTTC. This gives the protein CSVDPLETQYF.

This clone was counted a single time. The CDR3 reads CASSQVRGNTIYF. The CDR3 DNA sequence: TGTGCCAGCAGCCAGGTGCGGGGGAACACCATATATTTT. The V and J genes are TRBV3-1 (or the pseudogene TRBV3-2) and TRBJ1-3; D perhaps matches TRBD1 (5 bases). This CDR3 contains 13 residues. Between the trimmed V and J ends, which lost 3 bases and 7 bases, there was a span of 10 bases. Germline CDR1 LGHDT, CDR2 YNNKEL (reference sequence).